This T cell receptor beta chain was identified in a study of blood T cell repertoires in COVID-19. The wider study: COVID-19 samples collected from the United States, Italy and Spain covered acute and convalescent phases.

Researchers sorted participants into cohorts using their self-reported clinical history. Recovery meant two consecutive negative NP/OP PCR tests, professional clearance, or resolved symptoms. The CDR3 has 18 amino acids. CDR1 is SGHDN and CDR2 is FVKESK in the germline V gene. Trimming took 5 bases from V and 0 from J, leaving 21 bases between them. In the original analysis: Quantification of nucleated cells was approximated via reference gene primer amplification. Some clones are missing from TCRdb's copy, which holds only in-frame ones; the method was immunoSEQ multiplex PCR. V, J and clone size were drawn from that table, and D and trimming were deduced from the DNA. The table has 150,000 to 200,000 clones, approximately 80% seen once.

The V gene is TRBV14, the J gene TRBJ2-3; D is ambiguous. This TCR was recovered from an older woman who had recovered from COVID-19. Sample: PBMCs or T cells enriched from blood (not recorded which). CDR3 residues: CASSTVFSTGPSTDTQYF. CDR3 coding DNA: TGTGCCAGCAGCACAGTCTTTTCCACTGGTCCTAGCACAGATACGCAGTATTTT.